The next 24 T cell receptor beta chains were all read from a single sample in a study of regulatory T cells in long-lasting Graves disease. Arm-PCR of CDR3 regions with iRepertoire HTBI primers generated TCR beta libraries. TCRdb fed the multiplex PCR reads into MiXCR, producing one record per CDR3 protein. The sample holds hundreds of thousands of distinct CDR3 sequences, roughly 15% seen once. Time point of the sample: newly diagnosed GD, antithyroid drugs for less than 3 months. Researchers made the TCR library from RNA that was extracted from PBMCs. These same records also appear under a second study, on T cells in Graves' hyperthyroidism and ophthalmopathy.

The source material was peripheral blood mononuclear cells (PBMCs), sampled at new diagnosis, from a patient treated with antithyroid drugs. The source is a young man with Graves disease.

The CDR3 is CATSVLAGTGNFYEQYF. Written as DNA, the CDR3 is TGTGCCACCAGTGTACTTGCCGGGACAGGGAATTTCTACGAGCAGTACTTC. The chain has TRBV24-1 and TRBJ2-7; 9 bases are shared with TRBD1. The CDR3 has 17 residues. Germline V gives CDR1 KGHDR, CDR2 SFDVKD. V was clipped by 5 bases and J by 3 bases; unmatched bases: 13.

The chain combines TRBV20-1 with TRBJ2-1, with 7 bases matching TRBD2. The CDR3 loop spans 15 amino acids. V gave up 0 bases and J gave up 7 bases; unmatched junction bases: 9. The germline gives CDR1 DFQATT, CDR2 SNEGSKA (reference sequence). CDR3 DNA sequence: TGCAGTGCTAGAGATGAAGGACTAGACTATAATGAGCAGTTCTTC. Translated, it gives CSARDEGLDYNEQFF.

This rearrangement joins TRBV7-2 to TRBJ2-7, with D possibly being TRBD1 (5 bases). The CDR3 consists of 14 residues. Germline V gene data show CDR1 as SGHTA and CDR2 as FQGNSA. The germline V and J ends were trimmed by 2 bases and 4 bases, with 12 bases remaining between them. The CDR3 sequence: CASSLLAGQYEQYF. The CDR3, as DNA: TGTGCCAGCAGCTTATTGGCAGGGCAGTACGAGCAGTACTTC.

This clonotype has a count of ten or more. CDR3 residues: CASSDPGAVFQETQYF. CDR3 bases: TGTGCCAGCAGCGACCCCGGGGCCGTCTTCCAAGAGACCCAGTACTTC. This rearrangement joins TRBV28 to TRBJ2-5; possibly TRBD1 or TRBD2 for D (5 bases each). CDR3 length: 16 residues. From germline, CDR1 is MDHEN and CDR2 SYDVKM. V was clipped by 6 bases and J by 1 base, with 18 bases between them.

This clonotype appeared many times. CDR3 in DNA: TGTGCCAGCAGGTCAACAGGGGCGAACACCGGGGAGCTGTTTTTT. Translated, it gives CASRSTGANTGELFF. The V and J genes are TRBV6-1 and TRBJ2-2, with 7 positions matching TRBD1. The CDR3 covers 15 residues. CDR1 and CDR2 (germline): MNHNS, SASEGT. The V segment lost 6 bases and the J segment 0 bases; nucleotides outside the gene matches: 4.

This clonotype showed up many times. This rearrangement joins TRBV29-1 to TRBJ2-7, with D unclear. V shed 4 bases and J shed 1 base, with 8 bases lying between them. Germline CDR1 reads SQVTM; CDR2 reads ANQGSEA. CDR3 length: 12 amino acids. CDR3 sequence reads: CSVGSRSYEQYF. The CDR3 DNA reads as TGCAGCGTTGGCTCACGATCCTACGAGCAGTACTTC.

DNA for the CDR3: TGTGCCAGCTCACCGAGCGGGAGTCCTGGCAATGAGCAGTTCTTC. Its translation is CASSPSGSPGNEQFF. The chain couples TRBV18 to TRBJ2-1; the match to TRBD2 covers 8 bases. CDR3 length: 15 amino acids. Germline V gene sequence: CDR1 KGHSH, CDR2 LQKENI. The V and J ends lost 3 bases and 6 bases, in that order; junction bases with no gene match: 7.

This clonotype was seen more than once but under ten times. This chain uses TRBV5-1 with TRBJ2-3; 11 nucleotides line up with TRBD2. J lost 3 bases, V lost 3 bases, and 12 bases had no gene match. The CDR3 totals 18 residues. Germline-derived CDR1 and CDR2 are SGHRS and YFSETQ. The chain's CDR3 is CASSSRRGTSGGTDTQYF. The CDR3 DNA sequence: TGCGCCAGCAGCTCCCGGAGGGGGACTAGCGGTGGAACAGATACGCAGTATTTT.

For the CDR3, the DNA is TGTGCCAGCATTCCCCGGAGAGGGGGAGAAGAGACCCAGTACTTC. It codes for CASIPRRGGEETQYF. The genes are TRBV6-1 and TRBJ2-5; a weak D match, TRBD1 (6 bases). Germline V lookup: CDR1 MNHNS, CDR2 SASEGT. Trimming left V 7 bases short and J 3 bases short, with 18 bases between. The CDR3 is made up of 15 amino acids.

Many counts were recorded for this clonotype. The chain recombines TRBV28 with TRBJ2-7, with 8 nucleotides matching TRBD2. In germline, CDR1 is MDHEN, CDR2 SYDVKM. The CDR3 spans 19 residues. Trimming at V came to 6 bases and at J to 5 bases, leaving 24 bases not matched to a gene. This chain's CDR3 is CASRQSGAGARTPLHEQYF. The CDR3 region has the DNA TGTGCCAGCAGACAGTCCGGAGCGGGAGCTCGAACACCTTTACACGAGCAGTACTTC. Using reference TRBV28 and TRBJ2-7 for the parts outside the CDR3, the full variable domain is DVKVTQSSRYLVKRTGEKVFLECVQDMDHENMFWYRQDPGLGLRLIYFSYDVKMKEKGDIPEGYSVSREKKERFSLILESASTNQTSMYLCASRQSGAGARTPLHEQYFGPGTRLTVT.

At least ten counts were recorded for this clonotype. The chain joins TRBV5-1 to TRBJ2-1; D is undetermined. This CDR3 comprises 20 residues. The V gene's germline CDR1 is SGHRS and CDR2 YFSETQ. Trimming removed 4 bases from V and 1 base from J, with 27 bases in between. CDR3 loop: CASSHPLIRGIKRSYNEQFF. DNA for the CDR3: TGCGCCAGCAGCCATCCATTGATCCGCGGAATTAAGAGATCCTACAATGAGCAGTTCTTC.

This clonotype appeared many times. The chain is built from TRBV18 and TRBJ1-1; no definite D call. This CDR3 contains 13 residues. Trimming shortened V by 6 bases and J by 3 bases, and 11 bases separated the two germline ends. Germline CDR1 KGHSH, CDR2 LQKENI. The CDR3 region is CASSHLMYTEAFF. DNA of the CDR3: TGTGCCAGCTCCCACCTCATGTACACTGAAGCTTTCTTT.

This clonotype was observed at least ten times. The chain has TRBV28 and TRBJ2-2; 9 bases agree with TRBD1. Germline CDR1 reads MDHEN; CDR2 reads SYDVKM. The CDR3 consists of 15 residues. With 6 bases clipped from V and 4 bases from J, the junction kept 6 bases outside the gene matches. CDR3 DNA: TGTGCCAGCAGCGCAAACAGGGGGCCCACCGGGGAGCTGTTTTTT. Translation: CASSANRGPTGELFF.

This clonotype was detected once. A much bigger clone sits one base away, suggesting this may be a read error. The genes are TRBV7-2 and TRBJ2-7, with D possibly matching TRBD2 (9 bases). CDR3 length equals 16 residues. Looked up from germline, CDR1 is SGHTA and CDR2 is FQGNSA. Trimming took 4 bases from V and 3 from J, leaving 19 bases between them. The CDR3 loop reads CASSSGGGGRVYEQYF. The CDR3 DNA is TGTGCCAGCAGCTCAGGGGGCGGCGGGAGGGTCTACGAGCAGTACTTC.

The sample holds a few counts of this clonotype. This chain uses TRBV9 with TRBJ2-3; 9 nucleotides agree with TRBD1. The CDR3 covers 17 residues. J was trimmed by 4 bases and V by 0 bases; bases with no gene match: 9. Germline-derived CDR1 and CDR2 are SGDLS and YYNGEE. The CDR3, as DNA: TGTGCCAGCAGCGTAGCCCGACAGGGGGGGGACGCAGATACGCAGTATTTT. Its translation is CASSVARQGGDADTQYF. The whole variable domain, remainder taken from reference TRBV9 and TRBJ2-3, is DSGVTQTPKHLITATGQRVTLRCSPRSGDLSVYWYQQSLDQGLQFLIQYYNGEERAKGNILERFSAQQFPDLHSELNLSSLELGDSALYFCASSVARQGGDADTQYFGPGTRLTVL.

At least ten counts were recorded for this clonotype. The V and J genes are TRBV7-3 and TRBJ2-1, with 7 bases identical to TRBD1. With 2 bases clipped from V and 4 bases from J, the junction kept 11 bases outside the gene matches. The CDR3 is 17 amino acids. The germline V gene encodes CDR1 SGHTA and CDR2 FQGTGA. CDR3 DNA sequence: TGTGCCAGCAGCTTAGGGGCAGGGGGAGTTCGGTACAATGAGCAGTTCTTC. Its translation is CASSLGAGGVRYNEQFF.

The V call is TRBV7-9, the J call TRBJ2-1; 10 bases fit TRBD2. The J segment lost 8 bases and the V segment lost 0 bases, leaving 10 bases of the junction unmatched. The CDR3 is 17 residues long. Germline CDR1 SEHNR, CDR2 FQNEAQ (reference sequence). The CDR3, as DNA: TGTGCCAGCAGCTTAGCGCAGCTAGCGGGAGTTGTCGATGAGCAGTTCTTC. This codes for CASSLAQLAGVVDEQFF.

This clonotype was detected ten times or more. The CDR3 DNA sequence: TGTGCCAGCATCCCGGAGCGGGGTTTTCTCACCGGGGAGCTGTTTTTT. Its translation is CASIPERGFLTGELFF. The V call is TRBV27, the J call TRBJ2-2; 7 nucleotides line up with TRBD2. The germline gives CDR1 MNHEY, CDR2 SMNVEV (reference sequence). The V segment lost 7 bases and the J segment 4 bases; nucleotides outside the gene matches: 12. The CDR3 runs to 16 residues.

The chain combines TRBV27 with TRBJ1-5, with unresolved D. Trimming left V 0 bases short and J 4 bases short, with 4 bases between. CDR1 and CDR2 (germline): MNHEY, SMNVEV (reference sequence). CDR3 length equals 13 residues. The CDR3 DNA follows: TGTGCCAGCAGTTTATCTCCTAATCAGCCCCAGCATTTT. This translates into CASSLSPNQPQHF.

This clonotype was seen many times. This chain connects TRBV28 to TRBJ1-1; 12 nucleotides line up with TRBD1. Germline-derived CDR1 and CDR2 are MDHEN and SYDVKM. This CDR3 comprises 16 residues. The ends lost 7 bases at V and 10 bases at J; junction bases unmatched: 16. The CDR3 DNA sequence: TGTGCCAGCACCCCTAGGGGACAGGGGGCCAACCGAGGAGCTTTCTTT. Translating it yields CASTPRGQGANRGAFF.

This clonotype was found a few times. The CDR3 DNA reads TGTGCCACCAGTGATTCGCCCAACACTGAAGCTTTCTTT. Residues: CATSDSPNTEAFF. V gene TRBV24-1 combines with J gene TRBJ1-1, with D unclear. The CDR3 covers 13 residues. From germline, CDR1 is KGHDR and CDR2 SFDVKD. V was clipped by 2 bases and J by 2 bases, with 5 bases between them.

The chain recombines TRBV3-1 with TRBJ1-5, with 7 bases lining up with TRBD1. Germline values: CDR1 LGHDT, CDR2 YNNKEL (reference sequence). This CDR3 has 16 residues. The V and J ends lost 2 bases and 5 bases, in that order; junction bases with no gene match: 9. The CDR3 DNA reads as TGTGCCAGCAGCCAAACAGGGGTCTCAGGGGATCAGCCCCAGCATTTT. It specifies CASSQTGVSGDQPQHF.

In its sample, this clonotype was seen many times. The chain joins TRBV27 to TRBJ1-1; a possible D gene is TRBD1 (6 bases). V shed 6 bases and J shed 1 base, with 15 bases lying between them. Germline CDR1 reads MNHEY; CDR2 reads SMNVEV (reference sequence). The CDR3 extends over 15 amino acids. CDR3 protein: CASRSPQGQNTEAFF. In DNA form, the CDR3 reads TGTGCCAGCAGATCCCCACAGGGCCAGAACACTGAAGCTTTCTTT.

The chain carries TRBV18 and TRBJ2-1, with TRBD1 matching 9 bases. Germline V gene sequence: CDR1 KGHSH, CDR2 LQKENI. J was trimmed by 1 base and V by 2 bases; bases with no gene match: 6. The CDR3 is 17 residues long. The CDR3 sequence is CASSPRAGTGSYNEQFF. For the CDR3, the DNA is TGTGCCAGCTCACCAAGGGCCGGGACAGGGTCCTACAATGAGCAGTTCTTC.